These 12 T cell receptor beta chains share one sample of origin, sequenced in a study of CD8 T cells in Susac syndrome. RNA was extracted with the RNeasy kit, and a quantity of roughly 0.45 to 1 ug was reverse transcribed using random hexamers. A single record per CDR3 protein comes from TCRdb applying MiXCR to the immunoSEQ multiplex PCR reads. Of approximately 160,000 distinct CDR3 sequences listed, under 95% were seen once; the top ten hold roughly 0.1%. Sequences were obtained from CD4+ T cells from PBMCs. The origin of the receptors is a human donor with multiple sclerosis.

This chain links TRBV6-1 with TRBJ2-2; weak D call: TRBD1 (5 bases). The CDR3 spans 16 residues. Germline V CDR1 and CDR2: MNHNS, SASEGT. The V and J ends lost 6 bases and 2 bases respectively, with 16 bases between them. The CDR3: CASRWTTSPNTGELFF. DNA of the CDR3: TGTGCCAGCAGATGGACAACATCACCTAACACCGGGGAGCTGTTTTTT.

The chain links TRBV28 to TRBJ2-5; TRBD1 matches at 8 bases. There are 15 residues in the CDR3. J gave up 4 bases and V 3 bases, and 7 bases lay outside the gene matches. CDR1 MDHEN and CDR2 SYDVKM come from the germline V gene. CDR3 DNA sequence: TGTGCCAGCAGTTTCCAGGGGGCGGACGGAGAGACCCAGTACTTC. It encodes CASSFQGADGETQYF.

The chain employs TRBV7-2 and TRBJ2-1; no reliable D call. Germline lookup yields CDR1 SGHTA and CDR2 FQGNSA. Trimming shortened V by 4 bases and J by 9 bases, and 10 bases separated the two germline ends. CDR3 size: 12 residues. The CDR3 DNA reads TGTGCCAGCAGCTCGGATATGGGTGAGCAGTTCTTC. Translated: CASSSDMGEQFF.

The gene calls are TRBV28 and TRBJ2-1, with 8 bases aligning to TRBD2. The CDR3 is made up of 16 amino acids. The germline V gene has CDR1 MDHEN and CDR2 SYDVKM. With 4 bases clipped from V and 9 bases from J, the junction kept 14 bases outside the gene matches. The CDR3 loop is CASSSPMSGRGGEQFF. CDR3 DNA sequence: TGTGCCAGCAGTTCCCCCATGAGCGGGAGAGGCGGTGAGCAGTTCTTC.

The CDR3 DNA reads as TGCGCCAGCAACGAGGGGACACAAGAGACCCAGTACTTC. Encoded protein: CASNEGTQETQYF. This chain uses TRBV5-1 with TRBJ2-5; a possible D gene is TRBD1 (6 bases). Trimming pared 6 bases from V and 2 bases from J, leaving 11 bases between. The CDR3 covers 13 residues. Germline values: CDR1 SGHRS, CDR2 YFSETQ.

This chain joins TRBV6-5 and TRBJ2-7, with 12 bases matching TRBD1. Germline CDR1 reads MNHEY; CDR2 reads SVGAGI. The CDR3 consists of 17 residues. The J segment lost 0 bases and the V segment lost 4 bases, leaving 7 bases of the junction unmatched. CDR3 DNA: TGTGCCAGCAGTTTCCGAAAGGGACAGGGGGCCTCCTACGAGCAGTACTTC. This codes for CASSFRKGQGASYEQYF.

The chain joins TRBV5-1 to TRBJ2-2; 8 positions agree with TRBD1. Germline V gene lookup returns CDR1 SGHRS and CDR2 YFSETQ. The CDR3 is 14 amino acids. Trimming at V came to 5 bases and at J to 4 bases, leaving 4 bases not matched to a gene. DNA of the CDR3: TGCGCCAGCAGAGGACAGGGATCCACCGGGGAGCTGTTTTTT. Encoded protein: CASRGQGSTGELFF.

This sequence joins TRBV6-5 and TRBJ1-2; the D is unclear. The V end was cut by 2 bases, the J end by 1 base, with 8 bases between. This CDR3 comprises 14 residues. CDR1 is MNHEY and CDR2 is SVGAGI in the germline V gene. The CDR3 spells CASSYDGNNYGYTF. Written as DNA, the CDR3 is TGTGCCAGCAGTTACGACGGGAATAACTATGGCTACACCTTC.

The J gene is TRBJ1-5, the V gene TRBV27, with D unresolved. The V and J ends lost 6 bases and 1 base respectively, with 10 bases between them. From germline, CDR1 is MNHEY and CDR2 SMNVEV (reference sequence). The CDR3 has 14 amino acids. The DNA of the CDR3 is TGTGCCAGCAGCCGAGCGATAAGCAATCAGCCCCAGCATTTT. Translation gives CASSRAISNQPQHF.

The genes are TRBV10-1 and TRBJ2-2; D not resolved. This CDR3 region has 12 residues. CDR1 is WNHNN and CDR2 is SYGVQD in the germline V gene (reference sequence). Trimming shortened V by 3 bases and J by 5 bases, and 4 bases separated the two germline ends. CDR3 DNA sequence: TGCGCCAGCAGTGATCTGACCGGGGAGCTGTTTTTT. This gives the protein CASSDLTGELFF.

The chain joins TRBV13 to TRBJ1-1; D remains unclear. The CDR3 is 16 residues long. The V gene's germline CDR1 is PRHDT and CDR2 FYEKMQ (reference sequence). Trimming cost V 5 bases and J 1 base, with 17 bases left between them. The CDR3 DNA is TGTGCCAGCAGCGAAGCCAACCCAGCCGGGAACACTGAAGCTTTCTTT. Amino acid sequence: CASSEANPAGNTEAFF.

This sequence joins TRBV19 and TRBJ1-2; 10 bases align to TRBD1. The CDR3 is 15 residues long. V shed 7 bases and J 4 bases; nucleotides not matched to a gene: 9. The germline gives CDR1 LNHDA, CDR2 SQIVND (reference sequence). The CDR3 region has the DNA TGTGCCAGTACCTCCGGGACAGGGGTATCCTATGGCTACACCTTC. Amino acids: CASTSGTGVSYGYTF.